One and the same sample provided the 26 T cell receptor beta chains below, sequenced in a study of blood T cell repertoires in COVID-19. Generated by immunoSEQ multiplex PCR, the TCRdb table keeps only in-frame clones and is missing some. The sample yields under 250,000 clones, 86% seen once. The sequenced sample consisted of peripheral blood. These receptors were collected from a woman older than 75 with COVID-19, enrolled during active disease.

This chain connects TRBV27 to TRBJ1-1, with D tentatively TRBD1 (6 bases). CDR1 MNHEY and CDR2 SMNVEV come from the germline V gene (reference sequence). The ends were cut back, 3 bases at V and 4 bases at J, with 15 bases in the middle. The CDR3 length is 15 residues. The CDR3 is CASSFVGGGPTEAFF. The CDR3 nucleotides read TGTGCCAGCAGTTTCGTCGGGGGGGGGCCCACTGAAGCTTTCTTT.

The chain carries TRBV2 and TRBJ1-6, with D unresolved. The germline V gene encodes CDR1 SNHLY and CDR2 FYNNEI. Trimming removed 1 base at V and 7 bases at J, with 11 bases between. This CDR3 comprises 15 residues. The CDR3 bases are TGTGCCAGCAGTGAAGGGGCAGCGGCCAATTCACCCCTCCACTTT. Its translation: CASSEGAAANSPLHF.

This clone occurred a few times. V gene TRBV18 combines with J gene TRBJ1-5, with D perhaps matching TRBD1 (6 bases). The CDR3 is 15 residues long. Germline CDR1 reads KGHSH; CDR2 reads LQKENI. Trimming pared 3 bases from V and 5 bases from J, leaving 14 bases between. The CDR3 loop reads CASSPGAGVDQPQHF. The CDR3 DNA reads TGTGCCAGCTCACCCGGGGCAGGGGTTGATCAGCCCCAGCATTTT.

On this clone: Additional DNA sequences in this sample encode the identical CDR3. Here the CDR3 reads CASSMLGRDNQPQHF. The CDR3 DNA follows: TGTGCCAGTAGTATGTTGGGCAGGGACAATCAGCCCCAGCATTTT. The V call is TRBV19, the J call TRBJ1-5; the D gene is possibly TRBD1 (5 bases). CDR1 and CDR2 from the germline V gene are LNHDA and SQIVND (reference sequence). This CDR3 has 15 residues. V gave up 3 bases and J gave up 3 bases, with 12 bases separating them.

The sample holds one count of this clone. V is TRBV30 and J is TRBJ2-2; maybe TRBD1 (6 bases). This CDR3 is 15 amino acids long. Germline V gives CDR1 GTSNPN, CDR2 SVGIG (reference sequence). V was pared by 3 bases and J by 2 bases, with 13 bases between. As DNA, the CDR3 is TGTGCCTGGAGCCAAACAGGGAGCAACACCGGGGAGCTGTTTTTT. This codes for CAWSQTGSNTGELFF.

This rearrangement joins TRBV7-2 to TRBJ1-2; 8 nucleotides line up with TRBD1. Germline V gives CDR1 SGHTA, CDR2 FQGNSA. The CDR3 has 14 residues. V was pared by 1 base and J by 4 bases, with 2 bases of the junction left unmatched. Written as DNA, the CDR3 is TGTGCCAGCAGCTTAGACGGGACAGGCTATGGCTACACCTTC. It yields the protein CASSLDGTGYGYTF.

Only one count was recorded for this clone. V and J are TRBV5-8 and TRBJ2-7; D possibly corresponds to TRBD2 (5 bases). The CDR3 is 13 residues long. Germline V gives CDR1 SGHTS, CDR2 YDEGEE. Between the trimmed V and J ends, which lost 4 bases and 12 bases, there was a span of 20 bases. The CDR3 nucleotides read TGTGCCAGCAGCCCGGTGAGGACTCCTAGTGGGTACGTC. Amino acids: CASSPVRTPSGYV.

Only a few counts were recorded for this clone. The V call is TRBV27, the J call TRBJ1-2, with TRBD1 matching 8 bases. V lost 4 bases and J lost 4; bases outside the gene matches: 2. This CDR3 region has 13 residues. Per germline, CDR1 MNHEY and CDR2 SMNVEV (reference sequence). The CDR3 region is CASSYGQGYGYTF. CDR3 DNA sequence: TGTGCCAGCAGTTACGGACAGGGCTATGGCTACACCTTC.

The chain carries TRBV5-1 and TRBJ1-5; TRBD1 might be the D (5 bases). CDR1 and CDR2 from the germline V gene are SGHRS and YFSETQ. Trimming pared 0 bases from V and 3 bases from J, leaving 10 bases between. This CDR3 is built from 15 residues. CDR3 in amino acids: CASSLAGEDNQPQHF. The CDR3, as DNA: TGCGCCAGCAGCTTGGCGGGGGAGGACAATCAGCCCCAGCATTTT.

This chain joins TRBV7-2 and TRBJ1-5; D might be TRBD1 (6 bases). The CDR3 is made up of 18 amino acids. The V end lost 5 bases, the J end lost 0 bases, and 20 bases lay between the germline ends. Germline assignment: CDR1 SGHTA and CDR2 FQGNSA. CDR3 sequence reads: CASSHIRGGTNSNQPQHF. In DNA form, the CDR3 reads TGTGCCAGCAGCCATATTAGGGGGGGGACGAATAGCAATCAGCCCCAGCATTTT.

Details on this clone: The identical CDR3 is also encoded by other nucleotide sequences in the sample. The J gene is TRBJ1-2, the V gene TRBV2; D is perhaps TRBD1 (5 bases). V was shortened by 3 bases and J by 0 bases, with 8 bases between the two germline ends. The CDR3 sequence is 14 residues long. Germline CDR1 reads SNHLY; CDR2 reads FYNNEI. The CDR3 is CASSEQGANYGYTF. The CDR3 bases are TGTGCCAGCAGTGAGCAGGGCGCTAACTATGGCTACACCTTC.

This clone was seen a few times. The chain is built from TRBV9 and TRBJ2-1; TRBD1 is a possible D gene (6 bases). The V end was cut by 2 bases, the J end by 4 bases, with 16 bases between. Looked up from germline, CDR1 is SGDLS and CDR2 is YYNGEE. The CDR3 contains 16 residues. CDR3 nucleotide sequence: TGTGCCAGCAGCGTGTCAGGGGAGTCTACATACAATGAGCAGTTCTTC. It is translated as CASSVSGESTYNEQFF.

This clone was seen only a few times. The CDR3 spells CASSSLPQGGYTF. CDR3 nucleotide sequence: TGTGCCAGCAGCTCATTACCCCAGGGTGGCTACACCTTC. The V call is TRBV7-2, the J call TRBJ1-2, with D tentatively TRBD1 (5 bases). The germline V gene has CDR1 SGHTA and CDR2 FQGNSA. V gave up 4 bases and J gave up 7 bases, with 13 bases separating them. CDR3 length: 13 residues.

The chain has TRBV6-5 and TRBJ2-7; D perhaps matches TRBD2 (6 bases). The V end lost 7 bases, the J end lost 3 bases, and 13 bases lay between the germline ends. The CDR3 consists of 13 residues. Germline-derived CDR1 and CDR2 are MNHEY and SVGAGI. The CDR3 loop is CASNSGTGYEQYF. CDR3 coding DNA: TGTGCCAGCAATTCCGGGACTGGCTACGAGCAGTACTTC.

The rearrangement uses TRBV2 and TRBJ1-2; 7 nucleotides align to TRBD1. This CDR3 comprises 13 residues. V lost 7 bases to trimming and J lost 2 bases; unmatched junction nucleotides: 4. Germline V CDR1 and CDR2: SNHLY, FYNNEI. This chain's CDR3 is CASTLTGNYGYTF. The CDR3 nucleotides are TGTGCCAGCACTCTGACAGGGAACTATGGCTACACCTTC.

The chain employs TRBV4-3 and TRBJ1-2; no definite D call. V dropped 0 bases and J dropped 6 bases, with 14 bases sitting between them. This CDR3 is 15 amino acids long. Germline V gene lookup returns CDR1 LGHNA and CDR2 YSLEER. This CDR3 is CASSQDRSPGDGYTF. CDR3 nucleotides: TGCGCCAGCAGCCAAGATCGATCCCCCGGGGATGGCTACACCTTC.

V gene TRBV10-1 combines with J gene TRBJ2-2; the match to TRBD1 covers 7 bases. J was trimmed by 6 bases and V by 8 bases; bases with no gene match: 6. Germline V lookup: CDR1 WNHNN, CDR2 SYGVQD (reference sequence). The CDR3 loop spans 13 amino acids. The CDR3 loop is CASQRTGAGELFF. CDR3 coding DNA: TGCGCCAGCCAGAGAACAGGGGCCGGGGAGCTGTTTTTT.

The chain uses TRBV18 and TRBJ2-3; 7 positions match TRBD1. The junction had 6 bases not matched to a gene; V was cut back by 4 bases and J by 2 bases. The V gene's germline CDR1 is KGHSH and CDR2 LQKENI. There are 15 residues in the CDR3. The CDR3: CASSRGTDTTDTQYF. The DNA of the CDR3 is TGTGCCAGCTCACGAGGGACAGACACCACAGATACGCAGTATTTT.

The J gene is TRBJ1-1, the V gene TRBV19, with TRBD1 matching 9 bases. Germline CDR1 is LNHDA and CDR2 is SQIVND (reference sequence). The CDR3 has 15 amino acids. Trimming cost V 1 base and J 6 bases; bases outside gene matches: 6. CDR3 in DNA: TGTGCCAGTAGTATAGTCGACAGGGGGTATTCTGAAGCTTTCTTT. It codes for CASSIVDRGYSEAFF.

V and J are TRBV6-5 and TRBJ1-1; D perhaps matches TRBD1 (6 bases). Germline V lookup: CDR1 MNHEY, CDR2 SVGAGI. Deletions cut 7 bases from V and 7 bases from J, with 16 bases between. The CDR3 has 13 residues. This CDR3 reads CASTTGGAFEAFF. Written as DNA, the CDR3 is TGTGCCAGCACTACGGGGGGCGCCTTTGAAGCTTTCTTT.

This chain links TRBV25-1 with TRBJ1-2, with 7 bases lining up with TRBD1. Germline V gene data show CDR1 as MGHDK and CDR2 as SYGVNS. The CDR3 totals 15 residues. Trimming removed 5 bases from V and 0 bases from J; junction bases left unmatched: 6. The CDR3 region is CASSFTGASNYGYTF. CDR3 DNA sequence: TGTGCCAGCAGTTTTACAGGGGCCTCTAACTATGGCTACACCTTC.

This clone turned up a few times. CDR3 nucleotide sequence: TGTGCCAGCAGGGCAACAGGGGTCGCTTTGGGTGGCTACACCTTC. Translating gives CASRATGVALGGYTF. This chain joins TRBV7-8 and TRBJ1-2; 7 bases fit TRBD1. With V trimmed by 6 bases and J by 7 bases, 14 bases remained unmatched. CDR1 is SGHVS, CDR2 FQNEAQ, per germline. The CDR3 is 15 amino acids.

This chain uses TRBV7-2 with TRBJ2-7; maybe TRBD1 (6 bases). The V gene's germline CDR1 is SGHTA and CDR2 FQGNSA. The CDR3 has 13 amino acids. V was cut by 10 bases and J by 9 bases, with 22 bases left in between. CDR3 sequence reads: CATNEEALGGQYF. The CDR3 region has the DNA TGTGCCACGAATGAGGAGGCTCTAGGGGGGCAGTACTTC.

This clone has only one observation. This sequence joins TRBV5-1 and TRBJ2-1, with D possibly being TRBD2 (5 bases). CDR1 is SGHRS and CDR2 is YFSETQ in the germline V gene. CDR3 length equals 15 residues. Deletions cut 4 bases from V and 6 bases from J, with 17 bases between. The chain's CDR3 is CASSTRVASRNEQFF. The CDR3 DNA reads as TGCGCCAGCAGCACGCGAGTAGCGAGCCGCAATGAGCAGTTCTTC.

The rearrangement uses TRBV14 and TRBJ2-7; 13 positions match TRBD2. This CDR3 region has 14 residues. CDR1 is SGHDN, CDR2 FVKESK, per germline. J gave up 6 bases and V 2 bases, and 1 base lay outside the gene matches. CDR3: CASSQRTSGGEQYF. The CDR3 DNA is TGTGCCAGCAGCCAAAGGACTAGCGGGGGCGAGCAGTACTTC.

The chain links TRBV5-1 to TRBJ2-3; TRBD1 matches at 9 bases. The trim removed 3 bases at V and 2 bases at J, leaving 7 bases unmatched. Germline-derived CDR1 and CDR2 are SGHRS and YFSETQ. The CDR3 covers 16 residues. The CDR3 protein is CASSWGDREATDTQYF. As DNA, the CDR3 is TGCGCCAGCAGCTGGGGGGACAGGGAGGCCACAGATACGCAGTATTTT.